This is a list of T cell receptor beta chains from one sample in a study of blood T cell repertoires in COVID-19. Method: immunoSEQ multiplex PCR; TCRdb's copy keeps in-frame clones and lacks some. The sample includes about 240,000 clones, roughly 90% seen only once; the top ten take roughly 5.8%. The sequenced material came from peripheral blood. The receptors were gathered from a man in his 60s with acute or convalescent COVID-19. Both conserved end residues are part of each CDR3. Each record gives: D gene, J gene, V gene, clone size, CDR3 DNA, CDR3 protein. The D gene is left open where the match is weak. A row's size may be missing; if present it is once, few, many or a size class.

>TRBD2|TRBJ2-3|TRBV7-9|-
TGTGCCAGCAGCCAGACTAGCGGGAGCGATGGAGATACGCAGTATTTT
CASSQTSGSDGDTQYF
>-|TRBJ2-1|TRBV6-5|-
TGTGCCAGCAGTTACCAGGGCGATGAGCAGTTCTTC
CASSYQGDEQFF
>TRBD2|TRBJ2-1|TRBV4-3|few
TGCGCCAGCAGCCAAGATACGGGAGGGGGGGTAGATGAGCAGTTCTTC
CASSQDTGGGVDEQFF
>TRBD1|TRBJ2-7|TRBV7-2|-
TGTGCCAGCAGCGCTACCGGGACAGGAGACACCGAGCAGTACTTC
CASSATGTGDTEQYF
>TRBD1|TRBJ2-5|TRBV5-6|-
TGTGCCAGCAGCTTATGGACAGGAGAGACCCAGTACTTC
CASSLWTGETQYF
>TRBD2|TRBJ2-3|TRBV9|-
TGTGCCAGCAGCGTACAAGCGGGGGGCACAGATACGCAGTATTTT
CASSVQAGGTDTQYF
>-|TRBJ1-1|TRBV30|-
TGTGCCTGGAGTGATAACAGGCCGAACACTGAAGCTTTCTTT
CAWSDNRPNTEAFF
>TRBD1|TRBJ2-1|TRBV6-1|-
TGTGCCAGCAGTGAAGCGGCAGGGGGCTCAGATGAGCAGTTCTTC
CASSEAAGGSDEQFF
>-|TRBJ2-7|TRBV6-6|-
TGTGCCAGCAGCCGTCTCACGGGGAACTACGAGCAGTACTTC
CASSRLTGNYEQYF
>TRBD2|TRBJ2-3|TRBV28|-
TGTGCCAGCAGTCCCCGGACTAGCGGGCCGAGCACAGATACGCAGTATTTT
CASSPRTSGPSTDTQYF
>TRBD1|TRBJ1-3|TRBV10-1|few
TGCGCCAGCAAGCGCCGGGACAGTGAAAAACCCAGCTCTGGAAACACCATATATTTT
CASKRRDSEKPSSGNTIYF
>-|TRBJ2-7|TRBV18|-
TGTGCCAGCTCACCAGACCGGGTTTCCTGGGACGAGCAGTACTTC
CASSPDRVSWDEQYF
>-|TRBJ2-7|TRBV7-2|-
TGTGCCAGCAGCCCCGGAGGGCAGCTTTCCTACGAGCAGTACTTC
CASSPGGQLSYEQYF
>TRBD1|TRBJ2-3|TRBV18|-
TGTGCCAGCTCACCAAGGACAGGACCAGATACGCAGTATTTT
CASSPRTGPDTQYF
>TRBD1|TRBJ2-2|TRBV19|-
TGTGCCAGTAGTATAAGAACAGGGGGCTTGAACACCGGGGAGCTGTTTTTT
CASSIRTGGLNTGELFF
>-|TRBJ1-5|TRBV28|-
TGTGCCAGCAGTTTTATGGCAGGAACCTTTCTAAGGTATCAGCCCCAGCATTTT
CASSFMAGTFLRYQPQHF
>TRBD1|TRBJ1-2|TRBV19|-
TGTGCCAGTAGTAGTTCAACCGGGACAGGGTATGGTGGCTACACCTTC
CASSSSTGTGYGGYTF
>TRBD1|TRBJ1-2|TRBV7-2|-
TGTGCCAGCAGCTCGGACAGGAGCTATGGCTACACCTTC
CASSSDRSYGYTF
>TRBD1|TRBJ1-1|TRBV30|-
TGTGCCTGGGATCGGGACAGGGGGCGTGGGGGCACTGAAGCTTTCTTT
CAWDRDRGRGGTEAFF
>-|TRBJ2-7|TRBV14|-
TGTGCCAGCAACCTTCTTCAGGGACTTTACTACGAGCAGTACTTC
CASNLLQGLYYEQYF
>-|TRBJ1-4|TRBV28|-
TGTGCCAGCAGCTATGGGCAGGCGCCCCTTAATGAAAAACTGTTTTTT
CASSYGQAPLNEKLFF
>-|TRBJ2-3|TRBV5-5|once
TGTGCCAGCAGCTCGGACCTCACAGGGAGCACAGATACGCAGTATTTT
CASSSDLTGSTDTQYF
>-|TRBJ2-7|TRBV14|-
TGTGCCAGCAGCCAGCACAGGGCTAGTTACGAGCAGTACTTC
CASSQHRASYEQYF
>-|TRBJ2-1|TRBV28|-
TGTGCCAGCTCGGGGGTGGGCCCCCACAATGAGCAGTTCTTC
CASSGVGPHNEQFF
>TRBD2|TRBJ2-3|TRBV2|-
TGTGCCAGCAGTGTGTGGACTAGCGTTGATACGCAGTATTTT
CASSVWTSVDTQYF
>-|TRBJ2-7|TRBV5-6|-
TGTGCCAGCAGCTTGGGGGCGGGAGAGCAGTACTTC
CASSLGAGEQYF
>-|TRBJ1-6|TRBV15|once
TGTGCCACCAGCAGAGACCAGGGGCCGGCTCTTGTCTCCCTCCACTTT
CATSRDQGPALVSLHF
>TRBD2|TRBJ2-2|TRBV5-4|-
TGTGCCAGCAGCTCCGGACTAGCGGGAGGAGGAAGGACCGGGGAGCTGTTTTTT
CASSSGLAGGGRTGELFF
>TRBD2|TRBJ2-7|TRBV28|-
TGTGCCAGCAGTTTATCGACTAGCGGGAGTGGCGAGCAGTACTTC
CASSLSTSGSGEQYF
>TRBD2|TRBJ2-7|TRBV27|-
TGTGCCAGCAGTTTAACTAAGGGGAGGGGCGAGCAGTACTTC
CASSLTKGRGEQYF
>-|TRBJ2-1|TRBV5-8|-
TGTGCCAGCAGCTCCTCCGACTACACAGAGCAGTTCTTC
CASSSSDYTEQFF
>-|TRBJ2-1|TRBV3-1/TRBV3-2|-
TGTGCCAGCAGCCAAGATATTGGGCGGGTCTACAATGAGCAGTTCTTC
CASSQDIGRVYNEQFF
>-|TRBJ2-6|TRBV28|-
TGTGCCAGCAGTTTGTGGCAGTCTGGGGCCAACGTCCTGACTTTC
CASSLWQSGANVLTF
>-|TRBJ2-1|TRBV28|-
TGTGCCAGCAGTTTACTGGCCAGGGTCAATGAGCAGTTCTTC
CASSLLARVNEQFF
>TRBD2|TRBJ2-2|TRBV4-2|-
TGTGCCAGCAGCCCCCCCCGGGCTAGCGGGATGGGGAGGTTGACGACCGGGGAGCTGTTTTTT
CASSPPRASGMGRLTTGELFF
>TRBD1|TRBJ2-7|TRBV11-2|-
TGTGCCAGCAGCCGGGGACAGCCCGGCGGCTACGAGCAGTACTTC
CASSRGQPGGYEQYF
>-|TRBJ1-1|TRBV7-2|once
TGTGCCAGCAGCAAGAGTCAGGTACACACTGAAGCTTTCTTT
CASSKSQVHTEAFF
>TRBD1|TRBJ1-2|TRBV29-1|-
TGCAGCGTAGATACAGGGGTGAGCTATGGCTACACCTTC
CSVDTGVSYGYTF
>-|TRBJ2-6|TRBV19|-
TGTGCCAGTAAAACACGACAGGTTGTCTCTGGGGCCAACGTCCTGACTTTC
CASKTRQVVSGANVLTF
>TRBD2|TRBJ2-5|TRBV5-4|-
TGTGCCAGCAGTCCCGGACTAGCGGGGCAAGAGACCCAGTACTTC
CASSPGLAGQETQYF
>-|TRBJ2-1|TRBV7-8|-
TGTGCCAGCAGCTTGGGCAGGGCTTCGGCTGAGCAGTTCTTC
CASSLGRASAEQFF
>-|TRBJ2-1|TRBV7-3|-
TGTGCCAGCAGCTTAATCCCTAAGTATGAGCAGTTCTTC
CASSLIPKYEQFF
>-|TRBJ2-5|TRBV5-5|-
TGTGCCAGCAGCTTTAGAGACTACAGTAAGACCCAGTACTTC
CASSFRDYSKTQYF
>-|TRBJ1-5|TRBV4-2|-
TGTGCCAGCAGCCAAGACAGAGGGCAGGGGCCTAATCAGCCCCAGCATTTT
CASSQDRGQGPNQPQHF
>TRBD1|TRBJ1-3|TRBV9|-
TGTGCCAGCAGCGCCGGACAGGGGTTCTCTGGAAACACCATATATTTT
CASSAGQGFSGNTIYF